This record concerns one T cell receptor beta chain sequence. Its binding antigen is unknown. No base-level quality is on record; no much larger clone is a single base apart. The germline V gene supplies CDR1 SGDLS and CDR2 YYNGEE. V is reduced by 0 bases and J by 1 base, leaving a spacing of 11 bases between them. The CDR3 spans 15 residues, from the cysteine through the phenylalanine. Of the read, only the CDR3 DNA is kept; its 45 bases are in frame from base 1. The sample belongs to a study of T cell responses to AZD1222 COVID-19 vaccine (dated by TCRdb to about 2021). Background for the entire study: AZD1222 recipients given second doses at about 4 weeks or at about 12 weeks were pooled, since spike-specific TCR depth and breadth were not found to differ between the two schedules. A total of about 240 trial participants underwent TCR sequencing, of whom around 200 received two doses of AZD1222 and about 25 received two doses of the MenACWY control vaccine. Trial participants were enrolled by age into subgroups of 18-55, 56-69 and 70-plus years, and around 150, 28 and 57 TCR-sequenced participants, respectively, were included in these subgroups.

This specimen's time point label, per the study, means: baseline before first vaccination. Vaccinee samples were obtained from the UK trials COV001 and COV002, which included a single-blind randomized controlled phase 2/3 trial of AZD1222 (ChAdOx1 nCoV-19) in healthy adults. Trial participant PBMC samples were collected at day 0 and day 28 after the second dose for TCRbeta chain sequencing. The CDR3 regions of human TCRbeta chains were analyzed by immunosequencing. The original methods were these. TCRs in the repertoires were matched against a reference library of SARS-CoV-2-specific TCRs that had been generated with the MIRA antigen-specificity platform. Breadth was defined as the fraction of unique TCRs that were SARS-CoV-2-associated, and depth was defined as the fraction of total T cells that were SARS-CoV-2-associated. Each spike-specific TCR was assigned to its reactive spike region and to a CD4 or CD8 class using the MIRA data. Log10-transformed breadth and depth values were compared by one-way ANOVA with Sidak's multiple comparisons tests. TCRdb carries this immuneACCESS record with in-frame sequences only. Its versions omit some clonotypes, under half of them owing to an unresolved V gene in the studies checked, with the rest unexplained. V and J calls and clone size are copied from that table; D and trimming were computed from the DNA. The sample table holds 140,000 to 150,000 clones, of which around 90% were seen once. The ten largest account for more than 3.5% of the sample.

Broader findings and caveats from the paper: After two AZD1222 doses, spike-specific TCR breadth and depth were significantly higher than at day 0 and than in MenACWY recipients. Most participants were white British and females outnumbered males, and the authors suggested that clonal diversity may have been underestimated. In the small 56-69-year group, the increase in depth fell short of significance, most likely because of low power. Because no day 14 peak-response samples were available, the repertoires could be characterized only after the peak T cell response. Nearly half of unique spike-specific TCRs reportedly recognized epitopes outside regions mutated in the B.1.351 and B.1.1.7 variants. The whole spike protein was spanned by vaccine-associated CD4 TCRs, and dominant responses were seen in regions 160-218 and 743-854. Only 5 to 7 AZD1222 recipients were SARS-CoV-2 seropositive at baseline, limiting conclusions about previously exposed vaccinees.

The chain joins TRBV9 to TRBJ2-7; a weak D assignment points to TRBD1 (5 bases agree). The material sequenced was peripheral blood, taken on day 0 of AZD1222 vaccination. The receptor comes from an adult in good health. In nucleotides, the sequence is TGTGCCAGCAGCGTAGAGCAGGGTTGGTCCTACGAGCAGTACTTC. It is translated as CASSVEQGWSYEQYF.